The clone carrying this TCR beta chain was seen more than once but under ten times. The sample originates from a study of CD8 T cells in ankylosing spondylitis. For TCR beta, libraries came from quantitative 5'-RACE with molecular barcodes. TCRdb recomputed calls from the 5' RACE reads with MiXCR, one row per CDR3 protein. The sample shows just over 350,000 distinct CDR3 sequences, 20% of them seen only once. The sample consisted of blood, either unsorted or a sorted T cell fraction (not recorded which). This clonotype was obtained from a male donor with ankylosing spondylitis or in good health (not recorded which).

The CDR3 here is CASSLPTTGSSSYEQYF. The CDR3 DNA follows: TGTGCCAGCAGCTTACCTACGACAGGGTCCAGCTCCTACGAGCAGTACTTC. The V call is TRBV7-6, the J call TRBJ2-7; 7 positions agree with TRBD1. V trimming: 2 bases; J trimming: 0 bases; junction bases outside the gene matches: 10. Germline V gives CDR1 SGHVS, CDR2 FNYEAQ. CDR3 size: 17 residues.